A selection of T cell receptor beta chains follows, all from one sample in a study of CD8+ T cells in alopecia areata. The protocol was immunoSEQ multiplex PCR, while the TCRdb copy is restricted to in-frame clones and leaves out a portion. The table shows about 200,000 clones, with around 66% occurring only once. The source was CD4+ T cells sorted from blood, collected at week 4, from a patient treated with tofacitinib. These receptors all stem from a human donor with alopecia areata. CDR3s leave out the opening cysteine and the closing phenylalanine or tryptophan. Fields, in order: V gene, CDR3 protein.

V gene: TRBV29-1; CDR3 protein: SVEETLRETQY
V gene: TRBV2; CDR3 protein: ASSVIREATIY
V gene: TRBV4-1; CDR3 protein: ASSPLSGGTYNEQF
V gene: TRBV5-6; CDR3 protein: ASSLTSGTGFSPLH
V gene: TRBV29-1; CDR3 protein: SAGYRADGYT
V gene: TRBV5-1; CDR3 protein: ASRSSQTGGSGETQY
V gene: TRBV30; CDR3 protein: AWQKTGLEY
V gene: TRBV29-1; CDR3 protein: SVRSGGETQY
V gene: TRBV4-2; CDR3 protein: ASSQGTGLNTGELF
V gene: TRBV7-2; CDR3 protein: ASSPRTSGGNEQY
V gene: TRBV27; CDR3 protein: ASRLDPTGEQF
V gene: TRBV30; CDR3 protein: AWSGTGANVLT
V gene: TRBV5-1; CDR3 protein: ASSPGGANQPQH
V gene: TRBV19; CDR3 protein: ASSMVRNTGELF
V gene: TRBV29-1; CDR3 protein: SVLSQQGYGYT
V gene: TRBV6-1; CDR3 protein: ASTRVGGSEQY
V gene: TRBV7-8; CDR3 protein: ASYSGTGPNWSNQPQH
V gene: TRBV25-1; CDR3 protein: ASSEYATGQPFEAF
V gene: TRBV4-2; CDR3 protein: ASSQQTSGSTDTQY
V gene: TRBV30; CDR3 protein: AWSFRQARSPLH
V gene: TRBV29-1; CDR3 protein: SVAPAEDTQY
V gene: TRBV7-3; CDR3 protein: ASSLQGYTEAF
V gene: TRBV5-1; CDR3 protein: ASSPGTGDYEQY
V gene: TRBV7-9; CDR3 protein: ASSGQGMNTEAF
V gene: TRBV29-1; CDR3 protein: SVIDRGGEKLF
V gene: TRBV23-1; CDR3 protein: ASSQSLEGADTQY
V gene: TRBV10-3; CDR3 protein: AIRGGDRGYEQY
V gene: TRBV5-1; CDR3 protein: ASTEDLVNTEAF
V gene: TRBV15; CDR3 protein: ATSRDPDMSAGYT
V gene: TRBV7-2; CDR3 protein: ASSFGGLYEQF
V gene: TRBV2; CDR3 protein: ASTRQNTGELF
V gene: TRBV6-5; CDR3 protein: ASSLTGVQETQY
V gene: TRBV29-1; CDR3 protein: SLPTIEQF
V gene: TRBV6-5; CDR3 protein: ASSYSVGTTYNEQF
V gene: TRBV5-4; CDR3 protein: ASSQLAGNNEQF
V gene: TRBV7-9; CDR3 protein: ASSFDRGLGYT
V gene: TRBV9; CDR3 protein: DLQGMSNQPQH
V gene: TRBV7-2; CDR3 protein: ASSLVWAETQY
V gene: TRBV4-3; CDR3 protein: ASSQGRGSGDTQY
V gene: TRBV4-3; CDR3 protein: ASSQDRSSSSYEQY
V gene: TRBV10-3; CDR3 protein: AIRDSPNEKLF
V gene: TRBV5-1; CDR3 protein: ASSRSTGTDIRT
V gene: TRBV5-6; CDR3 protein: ASSLGPSGLG
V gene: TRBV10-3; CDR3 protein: AISETRQGEGEQY
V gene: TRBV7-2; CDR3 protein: ATKGVSYEQY
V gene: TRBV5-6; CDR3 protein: ASSLWVGYNEQF
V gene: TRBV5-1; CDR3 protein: ASSLQAGGLNEQF
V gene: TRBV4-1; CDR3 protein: ASSRGTFNQPQH
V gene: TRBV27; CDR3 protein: ASSPRPLSEQY